The source of this T cell receptor (beta chain) is a study of blood T cell repertoires in COVID-19. About the research overall: Specimens from acute and convalescent COVID-19 originated in the United States, Italy and Spain. Sources were T cells, B-cell-depleted T cells, or PBMCs; the material itself was cDNA or gDNA.

In the original processing: Researchers report that nucleated cell counts were estimated from reference gene primer amplification. The repertoire was sequenced with immunoSEQ multiplex PCR; TCRdb's copy has only in-frame clones and lacks some. The DNA gave D and trimming, while V, J and clone size come from that table. The sample lists 230,000 or so clones; 89% were seen once. The CDR3 runs 14 residues. V shed 5 bases, J shed 2 bases, and the junction held 5 bases outside the gene matches. Germline lookup yields CDR1 MDHEN and CDR2 SYDVKM. This rearrangement joins TRBV28 to TRBJ1-1, with 7 bases aligning to TRBD1. This clonotype was sampled from a woman aged 40 to 50 who had recovered from COVID-19. The sample was peripheral blood. The chain's CDR3 is CASSLGQSNTEAFF. CDR3 DNA: TGTGCCAGCAGTCTGGGACAGTCAAACACTGAAGCTTTCTTT.